This TCR beta chain was recorded in a study of technical replicates of blood from a handful of donors. TCRdb's copy holds only in-frame clones and misses some; the assay was immunoSEQ multiplex PCR. The data contain 64,000 or so clones, approximately 97% of them singletons. Germline assignment: CDR1 LNHDA and CDR2 SQIVND (reference sequence). V gave up 9 bases and J gave up 1 base, with 13 bases separating them. This CDR3 region has 14 residues. This clone has a single count. The sequence was collected from a human donor in good health. The sample taken for sequencing was T cells isolated from PBMCs. J is TRBJ2-1 and V is TRBV19; D is possibly TRBD2 (6 bases). For the CDR3, the DNA is TGTGCCAGAGGGGCGGGACCTTCCTACAATGAGCAGTTCTTC. Translated, it gives CARGAGPSYNEQFF.